This TCR beta chain is drawn from a study of T-cell memory formation after mild COVID-19. A remark on this clonotype: Its antigen is still unknown.

Study results and caveats: For contracting clones, CD4+ ones sat mainly in CM and EM, CD8+ in EMRA.

MiXCR, applied by TCRdb to the 5' RACE reads, yields one record per CDR3 protein. The sample records roughly 450,000 distinct CDR3 sequences, 15% to 20% being singletons. The specimen was PBMCs or a T cell subset sorted from them (not recorded which). This receptor was obtained from a man aged 18 to 29 who had mild COVID-19 (a few samples of this study predate the infection). Cell type and time point are not known.

CDR3 amino acids: CATSDLAGGSDTQYF. For the CDR3, the DNA is TGTGCCACCAGTGATTTAGCGGGGGGGTCGGATACGCAGTATTTT. The chain combines TRBV24-1 with TRBJ2-3; TRBD2 matches at 10 bases. Germline V gene lookup returns CDR1 KGHDR and CDR2 SFDVKD. The V gene end was trimmed by 1 base and the J gene end by 6 bases; junction bases not matched to a gene: 3. The CDR3 totals 15 residues.